Listed here are 21 T cell receptor beta chains from one sample, sequenced in a study of blood T cell dynamics during melanoma immunotherapy. As for time point: pre-treatment baseline. Using immunoSEQ multiplex PCR, the repertoire was profiled, and TCRdb retains in-frame clones only, with some absent. The sample has over 6,500 clones, approximately 80% seen once. The specimen was blood, collected from a patient treated with checkpoint blockade. The receptors were gathered from a human donor with melanoma. Some clones in this sample may be carry-over from other donors' samples.

V gene TRBV10-1 combines with J gene TRBJ2-1, with 7 bases aligning to TRBD2. Germline CDR1 and CDR2: WNHNN and SYGVQD (reference sequence). The CDR3 length is 14 residues. Trimming took 4 bases from V and 0 from J; bases not matched to a gene: 0. The CDR3, as DNA: TGCGCCAGCAGTGCTAGCGGCTCCTACAATGAGCAGTTCTTC. It is translated as CASSASGSYNEQFF.

This clone occurred once. The V gene is TRBV4-2, the J gene TRBJ2-5, with TRBD2 identical over 13 bases. The end of the DNA fits TRBJ2-7 better, so the J call may be wrong. The length of the CDR3 is 15 residues. Germline loops: CDR1 LGHNA, CDR2 YNFKEQ. The chain's CDR3 is CASATGTSGNYEQYF. As DNA, the CDR3 is TGTGCCAGCGCAACCGGGACTAGCGGGAACTACGAGCAGTACTTC.

The chain links TRBV28 to TRBJ1-1; tentatively, D is TRBD1 (5 bases). Germline assignment: CDR1 MDHEN and CDR2 SYDVKM. The CDR3 spans 13 residues. V lost 6 bases to trimming and J lost 4 bases, with 12 bases between them. CDR3 protein: CASRSGGGTEAFF. The CDR3 DNA is TGTGCCAGCAGAAGTGGGGGGGGCACTGAAGCTTTCTTT. The whole variable domain, filled in from reference TRBV28 and TRBJ1-1, reads DVKVTQSSRYLVKRTGEKVFLECVQDMDHENMFWYRQDPGLGLRLIYFSYDVKMKEKGDIPEGYSVSREKKERFSLILESASTNQTSMYLCASRSGGGTEAFFGQGTRLTVV.

This chain links TRBV2 with TRBJ2-1, with D unresolved. V was trimmed by 2 bases and J by 5 bases, leaving 7 bases between them. The CDR3 has 13 residues. The germline V gene encodes CDR1 SNHLY and CDR2 FYNNEI. The CDR3: CASSEREDNEQFF. CDR3 bases: TGTGCCAGCAGTGAACGTGAGGACAATGAGCAGTTCTTC. Full variable domain (outside the CDR3, taken from reference TRBV2 and TRBJ2-1): EPEVTQTPSHQVTQMGQEVILRCVPISNHLYFYWYRQILGQKVEFLVSFYNNEISEKSEIFDDQFSVERPDGSNFTLKIRSTKLEDSAMYFCASSEREDNEQFFGPGTRLTVL.

This clone was counted once. This chain connects TRBV5-1 to TRBJ1-3; D is unresolved. There are 17 residues in the CDR3. V was shortened by 0 bases and J by 4 bases, with 17 bases between the two germline ends. CDR1 and CDR2 from the germline V gene are SGHRS and YFSETQ. CDR3 bases: TGCGCCAGCAGCTTGGGCGGAACAGTGGAGCTGGGAAACACCATATATTTT. Its translation: CASSLGGTVELGNTIYF.

This clone was counted once. This chain joins TRBV28 and TRBJ2-7; no clear D gene. Trimming removed 2 bases at V and 1 base at J, with 12 bases between. Per germline, CDR1 MDHEN and CDR2 SYDVKM. This CDR3 spans 15 amino acids. The CDR3 DNA reads TGTGCCAGCAGTTTACCCAACACTCTGTCCTACGAGCAGTACTTC. It encodes CASSLPNTLSYEQYF.

This clone was found once. The chain combines TRBV6-1 with TRBJ1-1, with 9 bases that match TRBD1. V shed 8 bases and J 4 bases; nucleotides not matched to a gene: 5. The CDR3 is made up of 13 amino acids. Germline V gene sequence: CDR1 MNHNS, CDR2 SASEGT. The CDR3 is CASSDRGATEAFF. The DNA for the CDR3 is TGTGCCAGCTCCGACAGGGGGGCCACTGAAGCTTTCTTT.

The V and J genes are TRBV10-1 and TRBJ2-3, with a weak D call TRBD1 (6 bases). Trimming cost V 8 bases and J 1 base, with 13 bases left between them. The CDR3 covers 14 residues. Germline CDR1 and CDR2: WNHNN and SYGVQD (reference sequence). The CDR3 is CASSTRTGTDTQYF. For the CDR3, the DNA is TGCGCCAGCTCTACTCGGACAGGCACAGATACGCAGTATTTT.

This chain uses TRBV5-6 with TRBJ2-5; 7 bases align to TRBD1. CDR1 is SGHDT, CDR2 YYEEEE, per germline. The V segment lost 4 bases and the J segment 4 bases; nucleotides outside the gene matches: 13. The CDR3 has 16 residues. This CDR3 is CASSNRGETLVETQYF. CDR3 sequence (DNA): TGTGCCAGCAGCAACAGGGGCGAGACTTTGGTAGAGACCCAGTACTTC.

V and J are TRBV6-5 and TRBJ1-2, with D maybe TRBD1 (6 bases). CDR3 size: 12 residues. V lost 7 bases and J lost 8, with 14 bases in between. Germline CDR1 is MNHEY and CDR2 is SVGAGI. The CDR3 bases are TGTGCCAGCACCCCCGGGGACATGGGCTACACCTTC. It specifies CASTPGDMGYTF.

This chain connects TRBV7-9 to TRBJ1-2, with unresolved D. V dropped 1 base and J dropped 3 bases, with 6 bases sitting between them. From germline, CDR1 is SEHNR and CDR2 FQNEAQ (reference sequence). The CDR3 length is 13 residues. CDR3 protein: CASSLDSDYGYTF. In nucleotides, the CDR3 is TGTGCCAGCAGCTTAGACAGCGACTATGGCTACACCTTC.

This clone was detected once. The chain is built from TRBV7-4 and TRBJ2-7, with 10 bases identical to TRBD1. Trimming removed 5 bases from V and 2 bases from J; junction bases left unmatched: 6. CDR1 SGHVT and CDR2 SQSDAQ come from the germline V gene. The CDR3 is 15 amino acids. CDR3 amino acids: CASSLSGTGAYEQYF. The CDR3 DNA follows: TGTGCCAGCAGCCTCTCCGGGACAGGGGCCTACGAGCAGTACTTC.

The chain joins TRBV28 to TRBJ2-7; D ambiguous. CDR1 and CDR2 from the germline V gene are MDHEN and SYDVKM. This CDR3 is built from 15 residues. Deletions cut 4 bases from V and 0 bases from J, with 13 bases between. The CDR3 DNA sequence: TGTGCCAGCAGTTCACCAGTACCTAGCTCCTACGAGCAGTACTTC. Residues: CASSSPVPSSYEQYF. Full variable domain (outside the CDR3, taken from reference TRBV28 and TRBJ2-7): DVKVTQSSRYLVKRTGEKVFLECVQDMDHENMFWYRQDPGLGLRLIYFSYDVKMKEKGDIPEGYSVSREKKERFSLILESASTNQTSMYLCASSSPVPSSYEQYFGPGTRLTVT.

The chain joins TRBV11-2 to TRBJ1-1; D possibly corresponds to TRBD1 (5 bases). V was cut by 3 bases and J by 0 bases, with 8 bases left in between. This CDR3 comprises 14 residues. Germline V gene lookup returns CDR1 SGHAT and CDR2 FQNNGV. In nucleotides, the CDR3 is TGTGCCAGCAGCTTCCGGGGGGTGAACACTGAAGCTTTCTTT. Translated, it gives CASSFRGVNTEAFF.

The V call is TRBV28, the J call TRBJ2-7, with 7 bases that match TRBD2. CDR1 and CDR2 from the germline V gene are MDHEN and SYDVKM. This CDR3 has 14 amino acids. V dropped 6 bases and J dropped 3; count of bases not matched to a gene: 8. The CDR3 region is CASRLGRTRYEQYF. As DNA, the CDR3 is TGTGCCAGCAGACTCGGGAGGACCCGCTACGAGCAGTACTTC.

The chain joins TRBV9 to TRBJ2-2; D is perhaps TRBD2 (5 bases). Per the germline V gene, CDR1 is SGDLS and CDR2 is YYNGEE. V lost 0 bases and J lost 5, with 11 bases in between. The CDR3 spans 15 residues. CDR3 loop: CASSVGSPGTGELFF. The CDR3 nucleotides are TGTGCCAGCAGCGTAGGTAGTCCGGGAACCGGGGAGCTGTTTTTT.

CDR3 sequence reads: CASSLYGLGNDQPQHF. The CDR3 DNA reads TGCGCCAGCAGCTTATACGGGTTAGGGAACGATCAGCCCCAGCATTTT. The chain recombines TRBV5-1 with TRBJ1-5; D is unresolved. CDR3 length: 16 residues. Trimming took off 2 bases at V and 5 bases at J, with 17 bases between the two ends. Germline V gives CDR1 SGHRS, CDR2 YFSETQ.

This clone appeared a single time. The chain couples TRBV7-8 to TRBJ2-1; 9 positions match TRBD2. Germline assignment: CDR1 SGHVS and CDR2 FQNEAQ. The CDR3 totals 14 residues. V shed 6 bases and J 7 bases; nucleotides not matched to a gene: 7. The CDR3 region is CASRFSAGGNEQFF. The CDR3, as DNA: TGTGCCAGCAGGTTCTCGGCGGGAGGGAATGAGCAGTTCTTC.

Details on this clone: Mismatch with germline at one junction end may stem from a read error. The chain has TRBV11-3 and TRBJ2-2; 7 nucleotides match TRBD2. The CDR3 extends over 16 amino acids. CDR1 and CDR2 from the germline V gene are SGHNT and YENEEA. The CDR3: CASSPFSGGNAGELFF. The DNA for the CDR3 is TGTGCCAGCAGCCCATTTTCCGGGGGGAACGCCGGGGAGCTGTTTTTT.

The rearrangement joins TRBV6-1 to TRBJ2-5; 10 nucleotides line up with TRBD1. V gave up 10 bases and J gave up 5 bases; unmatched junction bases: 7. This CDR3 spans 13 amino acids. Germline lookup yields CDR1 MNHNS and CDR2 SASEGT. In nucleotides, the CDR3 is TGTGCCACCGGGGGACAGGGGTTTGAGACCCAGTACTTC. It yields the protein CATGGQGFETQYF.

The chain couples TRBV5-1 to TRBJ2-5; 7 nucleotides match TRBD1. CDR3 length: 16 residues. The germline gives CDR1 SGHRS, CDR2 YFSETQ. J lost 1 base, V lost 1 base, and 7 bases had no gene match. The CDR3 bases are TGCGCCAGCAGCTTGCGGTCAGGGGGTGCCCAAGAGACCCAGTACTTC. Encoded protein: CASSLRSGGAQETQYF.